The 14 T cell receptor beta chains presented below share a single source sample, sequenced in a study of cytomegalovirus exposure and HLA in healthy donors. It was with 60 Vbeta and 13 Jbeta primers that the PCR ran. TCRdb keeps only in-frame clones here, not all; method: immunoSEQ multiplex PCR. The sample table sets out about 200,000 clones. Sequencing was performed on PBMCs. The receptor set was obtained from a girl aged 2 to 9 in good health and CMV-seropositive.

This rearrangement joins TRBV6-5 to TRBJ2-7; TRBD2 matches at 7 bases. Germline values: CDR1 MNHEY, CDR2 SVGAGI. V lost 7 bases, J lost 4 bases, and 10 bases stayed unmatched. The CDR3 spans 14 residues. CDR3 sequence reads: CASNPGGSRYEQYF. CDR3 nucleotide sequence: TGTGCCAGCAATCCGGGCGGGAGCAGGTACGAGCAGTACTTC.

This sequence joins TRBV19 and TRBJ2-7; weak D call: TRBD1 (6 bases). Germline CDR1 and CDR2: LNHDA and SQIVND (reference sequence). V was pared by 6 bases and J by 3 bases, with 21 bases between. The CDR3 is 16 residues long. The CDR3 DNA reads as TGTGCCAGTAGCAGGGCCGGGACACAATCGTTCTACGAGCAGTACTTC. Translated: CASSRAGTQSFYEQYF.

V usage is TRBV4-1 and J usage is TRBJ2-7; 7 nucleotides agree with TRBD1. J lost 5 bases, V lost 3 bases, and 19 bases had no gene match. CDR1 MGHRA and CDR2 YSYEKL come from the germline V gene. CDR3 length: 18 amino acids. CDR3 nucleotides: TGCGCCAGCAGCCACCGGTCGACAGGGTTAAGGGATGGGAACGAGCAGTACTTC. This translates into CASSHRSTGLRDGNEQYF.

The rearrangement links TRBV18 to TRBJ1-2, with D tentatively TRBD1 (5 bases). This CDR3 has 14 residues. Germline CDR1 is KGHSH and CDR2 is LQKENI. With 5 bases removed from V and 8 bases from J, the gap between germline ends came to 18 bases. The CDR3 loop reads CASSIDGGLDGYTF. As DNA, the CDR3 is TGTGCCAGCTCAATTGACGGGGGACTAGACGGCTACACCTTC.

This chain joins TRBV7-9 and TRBJ2-6; possibly TRBD2 for D (6 bases). Trimming took 5 bases from V and 1 from J, leaving 9 bases between them. The CDR3 sequence is 15 residues long. The germline CDR1 and CDR2 sequences are SEHNR and FQNEAQ (reference sequence). The CDR3 sequence: CASSPGVSGANVLTF. CDR3 nucleotides: TGTGCCAGCAGCCCGGGAGTGTCTGGGGCCAACGTCCTGACTTTC.

The CDR3 sequence is CASSYSTRMGTDTQYF. CDR3 coding DNA: TGTGCCAGCAGTTACTCGACAAGGATGGGTACAGATACGCAGTATTTT. This chain joins TRBV6-5 and TRBJ2-3, with unresolved D. The V gene lost 0 bases and the J gene lost 3 bases, with 13 bases spanning the gap. Germline V gene lookup returns CDR1 MNHEY and CDR2 SVGAGI. This CDR3 region has 16 residues.

The chain is built from TRBV5-4 and TRBJ1-2, with D unclear. CDR1 is SGHNT, CDR2 YYREEE, per germline (reference sequence). The CDR3 spans 16 residues. V lost 3 bases and J 4 bases, leaving 19 bases between the germline ends. The CDR3 DNA sequence: TGTGCCAGCAGCTCGCGGGGAGGGAAATCAGGCTATGGCTACACCTTC. Translated: CASSSRGGKSGYGYTF.

V is TRBV2 and J is TRBJ2-7; a weak D match, TRBD1 (6 bases). The CDR3 sequence is 14 residues long. The V gene lost 7 bases and the J gene lost 1 base, with 14 bases spanning the gap. Germline-derived CDR1 and CDR2 are SNHLY and FYNNEI. CDR3 sequence reads: CASKIQGPSYEQYF. The CDR3 coding sequence is TGTGCCAGCAAAATACAGGGTCCTTCCTACGAGCAGTACTTC.

This chain connects TRBV5-4 to TRBJ2-3; 9 bases are a match to TRBD2. V was pared by 2 bases and J by 4 bases, with 2 bases of the junction left unmatched. This CDR3 contains 14 residues. CDR1 is SGHNT and CDR2 is YYREEE in the germline V gene (reference sequence). The CDR3 nucleotides are TGTGCCAGCAGCTTTAGCGGGAGCGCAGATACGCAGTATTTT. This encodes CASSFSGSADTQYF.

The chain has TRBV7-2 and TRBJ2-1; D might be TRBD2 (6 bases). Per the germline V gene, CDR1 is SGHTA and CDR2 is FQGNSA. The CDR3 sequence is 11 residues long. Trimming shortened V by 7 bases and J by 8 bases, and 9 bases separated the two germline ends. This CDR3 reads CASTSGDEQFF. The DNA of the CDR3 is TGTGCCAGCACCTCGGGGGATGAGCAGTTCTTC.

V usage is TRBV29-1 and J usage is TRBJ1-4; the match to TRBD1 covers 7 bases. The V segment lost 5 bases and the J segment 3 bases; nucleotides outside the gene matches: 3. The CDR3 consists of 13 residues. Germline values: CDR1 SQVTM, CDR2 ANQGSEA. CDR3 bases: TGCAGCGTTCGACAGGGAGCTAATGAAAAACTGTTTTTT. It specifies CSVRQGANEKLFF.

This sequence joins TRBV2 and TRBJ1-6, with 8 bases lining up with TRBD1. The CDR3 is 17 amino acids. Unmatched junction bases numbered 9, after V lost 6 bases and J lost 2 bases. Germline-derived CDR1 and CDR2 are SNHLY and FYNNEI. CDR3 loop: CASRRQGTNTYNSPLHF. The CDR3 DNA is TGTGCCAGCAGACGACAGGGGACAAACACCTATAATTCACCCCTCCACTTT.

V is TRBV11-2 and J is TRBJ2-1; the D gene is possibly TRBD2 (6 bases). Trimming pared 3 bases from V and 4 bases from J, leaving 22 bases between. CDR3 length: 18 amino acids. From germline, CDR1 is SGHAT and CDR2 FQNNGV. The CDR3 region has the DNA TGTGCCAGCAGCTTTAGTTCGAGGAGGGAGACGGGGTACAATGAGCAGTTCTTC. Its translation is CASSFSSRRETGYNEQFF.

The rearrangement joins TRBV2 to TRBJ1-5; 7 bases agree with TRBD1. CDR3 length: 16 amino acids. V was clipped by 6 bases and J by 0 bases; unmatched bases: 8. Germline assignment: CDR1 SNHLY and CDR2 FYNNEI. The CDR3 region is CASRGTATYSNQPQHF. CDR3 nucleotides: TGTGCCAGCAGGGGGACAGCGACTTATAGCAATCAGCCCCAGCATTTT.